Below, 5 T cell receptor beta chains from the same sample are listed, as sequenced in a study of blood T cell repertoires in COVID-19. TCRdb's copy holds only in-frame clones and misses some; the assay was immunoSEQ multiplex PCR. The sample yields hundreds of thousands of clones, about 86% seen once. Sequences were obtained from peripheral blood. The receptors stem from an elderly man with acute or convalescent COVID-19.

The chain uses TRBV28 and TRBJ2-1; TRBD2 matches 15 bases. Germline lookup yields CDR1 MDHEN and CDR2 SYDVKM. The CDR3 covers 19 residues. V lost 5 bases and J lost 4; bases outside the gene matches: 12. In DNA, the CDR3 is TGTGCCAGCAGTCTTTCCTCCGGACTAGCGGGAGGGCATTACAATGAGCAGTTCTTC. Translated: CASSLSSGLAGGHYNEQFF.

This clone was counted between two and nine times. The V and J genes are TRBV5-8 and TRBJ2-5; maybe TRBD2 (5 bases). In germline, CDR1 is SGHTS, CDR2 YDEGEE. The CDR3 length is 13 residues. The germline V and J ends were trimmed by 0 bases and 4 bases, with 7 bases remaining between them. The CDR3 loop is CASSLVGRETQYF. The DNA for the CDR3 is TGTGCCAGCAGCTTGGTTGGGAGAGAGACCCAGTACTTC.

CDR3 amino acids: CASSLAGTLQNSGNTIYF. The CDR3 coding sequence is TGTGCCAGCAGCTTAGCCGGGACACTGCAAAACTCTGGAAACACCATATATTTT. The chain has TRBV7-6 and TRBJ1-3, with D perhaps matching TRBD1 (6 bases). The CDR3 extends over 18 amino acids. The V and J ends lost 0 bases and 0 bases respectively, with 15 bases between them. Germline V lookup: CDR1 SGHVS, CDR2 FNYEAQ.

The chain uses TRBV27 and TRBJ2-7, with D perhaps matching TRBD1 (6 bases). Trimming removed 6 bases from V and 0 bases from J, with 12 bases in between. In germline, CDR1 is MNHEY, CDR2 SMNVEV (reference sequence). The length of the CDR3 is 14 residues. Here the CDR3 DNA reads TGTGCCAGCAGCCGACAGGCGAGCTCCTACGAGCAGTACTTC. It codes for CASSRQASSYEQYF.

This chain uses TRBV4-1 with TRBJ2-3; 12 positions agree with TRBD1. CDR3 size: 20 residues. Germline assignment: CDR1 MGHRA and CDR2 YSYEKL. With V trimmed by 4 bases and J by 6 bases, 20 bases remained unmatched. The chain's CDR3 is CASSRLGQGAGPTFLDTQYF. CDR3 coding DNA: TGCGCCAGCAGCCGGTTGGGACAGGGGGCCGGCCCCACCTTTCTCGATACGCAGTATTTT.